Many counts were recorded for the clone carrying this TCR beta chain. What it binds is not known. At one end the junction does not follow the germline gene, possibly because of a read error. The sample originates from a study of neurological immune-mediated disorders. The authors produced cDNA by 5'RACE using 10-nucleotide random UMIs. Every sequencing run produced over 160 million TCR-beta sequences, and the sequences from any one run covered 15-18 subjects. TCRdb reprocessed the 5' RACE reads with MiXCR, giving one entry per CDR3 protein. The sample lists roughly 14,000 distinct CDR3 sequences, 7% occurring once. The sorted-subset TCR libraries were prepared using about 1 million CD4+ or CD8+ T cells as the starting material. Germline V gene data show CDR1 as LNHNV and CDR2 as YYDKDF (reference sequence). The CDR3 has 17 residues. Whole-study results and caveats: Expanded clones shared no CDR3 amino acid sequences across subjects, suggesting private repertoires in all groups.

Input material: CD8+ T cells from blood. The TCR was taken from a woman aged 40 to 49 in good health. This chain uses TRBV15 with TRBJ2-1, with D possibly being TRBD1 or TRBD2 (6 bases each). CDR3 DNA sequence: TGTGCCACCAGCGGAGAGGGGGGCCGGAACTCCTACAATGAGCAGTTCTTC. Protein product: CATSGEGGRNSYNEQFF.